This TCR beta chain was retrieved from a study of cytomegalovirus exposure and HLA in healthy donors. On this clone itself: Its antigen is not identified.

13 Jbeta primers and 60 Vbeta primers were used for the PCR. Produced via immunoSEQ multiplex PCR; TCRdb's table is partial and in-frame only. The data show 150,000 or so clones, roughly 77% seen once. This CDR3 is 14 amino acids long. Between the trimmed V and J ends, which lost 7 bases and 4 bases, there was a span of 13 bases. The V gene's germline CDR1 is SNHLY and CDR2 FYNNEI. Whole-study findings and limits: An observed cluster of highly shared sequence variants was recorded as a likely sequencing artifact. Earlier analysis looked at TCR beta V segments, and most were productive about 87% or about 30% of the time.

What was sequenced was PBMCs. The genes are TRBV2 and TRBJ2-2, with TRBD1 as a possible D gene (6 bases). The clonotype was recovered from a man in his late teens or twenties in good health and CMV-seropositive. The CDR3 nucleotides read TGTGCCAGCACAAAGGGGGAAGTCACCGGGGAGCTGTTTTTT. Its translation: CASTKGEVTGELFF.